This T cell receptor (beta chain) originates from a study of blood T cell repertoires in COVID-19 (dated by TCRdb to about 2020). About the full investigation: The collaborator samples originated in the United States, Italy and Spain and spanned the acute and convalescent phases of COVID-19. Nearly every sample came with metadata listing a de-identified subject ID, COVID-19 status, age in years and sex. Subjects who had been exposed to COVID-19, were actively infected with it, or had recovered from it provided the deeply sampled blood TCRbeta repertoires that made up the dataset. HLA class I and class II types, where available, came from metadata supplied by the sample provider rather than from assay-based typing. The material from the prospective study consisted of cDNA or gDNA derived from T cells, B-cell-depleted T cells, or PBMCs. The repertoires were released in a freely available public database meant as a resource for research on the immune response to SARS-CoV-2. Samples were obtained from the ongoing ImmuneRACE study (first 160 participants) and from some 1,300 subjects provided by 6 global collaborators.

CDR1 and CDR2, looked up from the germline V gene, are KGHSH and LQKENI. Inclusive of the bounding cysteine and phenylalanine, the CDR3 is 15 residues long. The retained sequence is limited to the CDR3, 45 bases, with the frame set at the first base. V is trimmed back by 6 bases and J by 7 bases, and the junction contains 9 bases that no gene match accounts for. Each collaborating institution followed its own protocols to collect whole blood in K2EDTA tubes. Collaborator samples were shipped for TCRbeta analysis as frozen whole blood, isolated PBMCs, or DNA extracted from either sample type. Broad study findings and their caveats: The quantity of clinical and demographic metadata differed by source and by participant and was supplied without curation.

The immunoSEQ Assay, a bias-controlled multiplex PCR, was used to amplify TCRbeta CDR3 regions from genomic DNA. In the original analysis: The number of nucleated cells in each sample was estimated from the amplification of reference gene primers within the assay. To quantify the absolute abundance of each unique TCRbeta CDR3 rearrangement, sequence reads were collapsed and filtered. For each sample, productive Simpson clonality was calculated as the square root of Simpson's diversity index across productive rearrangements. In TCRdb, the immuneACCESS table is reduced to in-frame sequences with V and J assigned. These tables do not hold every clone; where another copy was compared, an unresolved V gene accounts for under half, and the others remain unexplained. For V, J and clone size, that table is used; D and trimming come from the DNA. In all, the sample holds 65,000 to 90,000 clones, and around 84% of those were seen once. Over 20% of the sample goes to the ten largest clones.

Notes on this clone: Its antigen specificity is not known. Base qualities are not recorded, but no much larger clone differs from it by a single base.

The V gene is TRBV18 and the J gene is TRBJ2-1, and 10 bases in between align with TRBD2. The sample taken for sequencing was peripheral blood. The source is a woman older than 75 in a cohort sampled during active or convalescent COVID-19. The bases read TGTGCCAGCTCCCCCGAACTAGCGGGAAGGAATGAGCAGTTCTTC. Protein translation: CASSPELAGRNEQFF.